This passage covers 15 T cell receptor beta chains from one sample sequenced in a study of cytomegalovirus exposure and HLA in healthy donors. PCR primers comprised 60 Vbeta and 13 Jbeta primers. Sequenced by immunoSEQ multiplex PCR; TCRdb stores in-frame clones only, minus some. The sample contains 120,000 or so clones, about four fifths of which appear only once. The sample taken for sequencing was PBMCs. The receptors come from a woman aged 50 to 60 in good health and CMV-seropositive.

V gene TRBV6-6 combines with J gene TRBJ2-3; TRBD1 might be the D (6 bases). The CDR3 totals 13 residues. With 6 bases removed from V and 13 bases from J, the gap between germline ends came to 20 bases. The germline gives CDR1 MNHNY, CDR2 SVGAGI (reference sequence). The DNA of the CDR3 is TGTGCCAGCAGCATCAGTGGGGGCAGCGCGGAGTATTTT. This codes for CASSISGGSAEYF.

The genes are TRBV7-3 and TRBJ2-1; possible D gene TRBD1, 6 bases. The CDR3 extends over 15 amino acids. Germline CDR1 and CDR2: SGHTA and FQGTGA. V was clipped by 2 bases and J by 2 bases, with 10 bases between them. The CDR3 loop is CASSLGRGPYNEQFF. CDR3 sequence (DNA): TGTGCCAGCAGCTTAGGCAGGGGTCCCTACAATGAGCAGTTCTTC.

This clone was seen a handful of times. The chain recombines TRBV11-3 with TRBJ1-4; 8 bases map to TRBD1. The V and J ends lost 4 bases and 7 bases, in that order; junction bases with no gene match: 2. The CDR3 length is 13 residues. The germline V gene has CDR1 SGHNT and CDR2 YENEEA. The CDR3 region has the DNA TGTGCCAGCAGCTCGGACAGGGTTGAAAAACTGTTTTTT. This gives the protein CASSSDRVEKLFF.

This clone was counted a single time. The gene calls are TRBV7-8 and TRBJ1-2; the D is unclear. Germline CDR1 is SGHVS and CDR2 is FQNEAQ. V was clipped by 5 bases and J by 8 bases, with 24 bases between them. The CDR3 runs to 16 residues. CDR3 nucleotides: TGTGCCAGCAGCCTGGTCAGAGCAGCGCTAGTGAACGGCTACACCTTC. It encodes CASSLVRAALVNGYTF.

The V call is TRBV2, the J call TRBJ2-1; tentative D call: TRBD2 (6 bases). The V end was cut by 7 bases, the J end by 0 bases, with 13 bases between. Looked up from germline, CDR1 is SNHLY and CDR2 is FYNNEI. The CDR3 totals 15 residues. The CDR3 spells CASIRDSLSYNEQFF. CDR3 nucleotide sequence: TGTGCCAGCATAAGGGACTCCCTCTCCTACAATGAGCAGTTCTTC.

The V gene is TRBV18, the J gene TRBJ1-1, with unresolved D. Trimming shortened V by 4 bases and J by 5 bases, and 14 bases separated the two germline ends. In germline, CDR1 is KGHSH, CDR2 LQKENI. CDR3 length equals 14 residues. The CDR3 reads CASSLTREETEAFF. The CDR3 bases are TGTGCCAGCTCACTAACACGGGAGGAAACTGAAGCTTTCTTT.

Written as DNA, the CDR3 is TGTGCCAGCAGCTTAGATCTTACAGGGAATAGCAATCAGCCCCAGCATTTT. This sequence encodes CASSLDLTGNSNQPQHF. The rearrangement links TRBV7-2 to TRBJ1-5, with TRBD1 as a possible D gene (6 bases). V lost 1 base, J lost 0 bases, and 13 bases lay in between. The CDR3 spans 17 residues. The germline CDR1 and CDR2 sequences are SGHTA and FQGNSA.

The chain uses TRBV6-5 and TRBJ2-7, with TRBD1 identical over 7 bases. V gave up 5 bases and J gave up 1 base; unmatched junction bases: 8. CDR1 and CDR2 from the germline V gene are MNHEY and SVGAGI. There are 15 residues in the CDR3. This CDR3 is CASSGQATGSYEQYF. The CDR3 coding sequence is TGTGCCAGCAGTGGACAGGCGACCGGTTCCTACGAGCAGTACTTC.

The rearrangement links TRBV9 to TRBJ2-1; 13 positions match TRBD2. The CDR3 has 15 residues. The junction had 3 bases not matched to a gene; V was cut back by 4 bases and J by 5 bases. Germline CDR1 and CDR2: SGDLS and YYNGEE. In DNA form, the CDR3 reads TGTGCCAGCAGCCCAGGGACTAGCGGGGACAATGAGCAGTTCTTC. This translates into CASSPGTSGDNEQFF.

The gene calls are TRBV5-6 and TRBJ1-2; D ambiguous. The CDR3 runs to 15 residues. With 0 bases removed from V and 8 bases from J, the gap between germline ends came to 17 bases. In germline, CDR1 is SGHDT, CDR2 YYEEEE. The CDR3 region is CASSLDGTASRGYTF. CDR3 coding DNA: TGTGCCAGCAGCTTGGATGGAACAGCCAGTAGGGGCTACACCTTC.

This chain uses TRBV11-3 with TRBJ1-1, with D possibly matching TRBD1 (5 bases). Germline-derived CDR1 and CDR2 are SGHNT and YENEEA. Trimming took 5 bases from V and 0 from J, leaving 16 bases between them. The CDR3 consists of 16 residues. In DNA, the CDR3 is TGTGCCAGCAGCCGGGCGGGGCGGCCTTTGAACACTGAAGCTTTCTTT. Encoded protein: CASSRAGRPLNTEAFF.

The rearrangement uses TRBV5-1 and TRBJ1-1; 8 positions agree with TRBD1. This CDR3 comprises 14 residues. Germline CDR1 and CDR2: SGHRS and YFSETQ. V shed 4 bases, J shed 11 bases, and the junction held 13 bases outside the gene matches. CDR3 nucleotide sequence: TGCGCCAGCAGCAAAAGCTGGACAGGGAGCTTGGCTTTCTTT. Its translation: CASSKSWTGSLAFF. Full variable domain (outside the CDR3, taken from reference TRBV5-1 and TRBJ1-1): KAGVTQTPRYLIKTRGQQVTLSCSPISGHRSVSWYQQTPGQGLQFLFEYFSETQRNKGNFPGRFSGRQFSNSRSEMNVSTLELGDSALYLCASSKSWTGSLAFFGQGTRLTVV.

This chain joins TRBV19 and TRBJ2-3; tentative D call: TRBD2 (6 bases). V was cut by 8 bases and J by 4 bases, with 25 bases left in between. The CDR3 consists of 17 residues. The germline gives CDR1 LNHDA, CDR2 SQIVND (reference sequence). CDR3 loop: CASRGYAEGPFADTQYF. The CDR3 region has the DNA TGTGCCAGTCGGGGCTACGCGGAGGGCCCTTTCGCAGATACGCAGTATTTT.

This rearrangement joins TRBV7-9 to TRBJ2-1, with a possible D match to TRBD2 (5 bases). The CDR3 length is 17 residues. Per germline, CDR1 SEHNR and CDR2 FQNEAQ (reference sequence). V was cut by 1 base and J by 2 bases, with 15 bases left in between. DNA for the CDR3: TGTGCCAGCAGCTTAGTCGTGGGAGTGGGCCCCTACAATGAGCAGTTCTTC. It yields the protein CASSLVVGVGPYNEQFF.

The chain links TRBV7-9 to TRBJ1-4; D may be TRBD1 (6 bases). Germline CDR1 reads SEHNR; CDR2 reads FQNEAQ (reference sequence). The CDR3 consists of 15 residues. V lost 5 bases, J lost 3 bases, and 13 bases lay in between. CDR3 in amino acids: CASSAWGGPNEKLFF. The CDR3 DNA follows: TGTGCCAGCAGCGCCTGGGGGGGCCCTAATGAAAAACTGTTTTTT.